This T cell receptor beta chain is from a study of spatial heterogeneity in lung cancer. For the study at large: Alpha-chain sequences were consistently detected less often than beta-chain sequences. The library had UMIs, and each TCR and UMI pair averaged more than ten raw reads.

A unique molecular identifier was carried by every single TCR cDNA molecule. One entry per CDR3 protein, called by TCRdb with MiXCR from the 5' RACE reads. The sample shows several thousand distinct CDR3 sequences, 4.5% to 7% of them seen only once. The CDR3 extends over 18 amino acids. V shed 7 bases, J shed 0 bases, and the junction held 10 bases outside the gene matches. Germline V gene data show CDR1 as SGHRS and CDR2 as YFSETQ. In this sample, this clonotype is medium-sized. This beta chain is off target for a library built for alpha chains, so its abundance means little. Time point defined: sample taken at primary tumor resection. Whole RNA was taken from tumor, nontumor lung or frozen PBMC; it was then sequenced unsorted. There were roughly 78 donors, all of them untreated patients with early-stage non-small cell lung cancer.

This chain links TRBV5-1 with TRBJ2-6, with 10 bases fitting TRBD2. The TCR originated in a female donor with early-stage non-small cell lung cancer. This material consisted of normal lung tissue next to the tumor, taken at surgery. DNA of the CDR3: TGCGCCAGCCTAGCGGGGGCCTCTAGTTTCTCTGGGGCCAACGTCCTGACTTTC. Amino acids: CASLAGASSFSGANVLTF.